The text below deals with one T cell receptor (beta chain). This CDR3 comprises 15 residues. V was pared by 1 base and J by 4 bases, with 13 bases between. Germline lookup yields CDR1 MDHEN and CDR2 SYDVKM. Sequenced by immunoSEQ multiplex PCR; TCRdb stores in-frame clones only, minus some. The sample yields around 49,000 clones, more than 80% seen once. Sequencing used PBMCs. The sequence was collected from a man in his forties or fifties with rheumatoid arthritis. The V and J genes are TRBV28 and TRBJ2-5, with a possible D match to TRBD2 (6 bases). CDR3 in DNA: TGTGCCAGCAGTTTATTGGGGGGAGAAGGAGAGACCCAGTACTTC. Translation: CASSLLGGEGETQYF.